This T cell receptor beta chain is from a study of T cell repertoires in cytomegalovirus infection. TCRdb re-called the reads with MiXCR, one entry per CDR3 protein. Of around 300,000 distinct CDR3 sequences listed, over 7.5% are singletons. V shed 7 bases and J shed 0 bases, with 17 bases lying between them. This CDR3 region has 16 residues. Germline V gene sequence: CDR1 MDHEN, CDR2 SYDVKM. The TCR originated in a human donor in good health (CMV status not recorded). Some clones in this sample may be carry-over from other donors' samples. The sample was PBMCs. The chain links TRBV28 to TRBJ2-3; no clear D. CDR3 region: CASIPSQLVSTDTQYF. CDR3 coding DNA: TGTGCCAGCATTCCCTCCCAGCTAGTTAGCACAGATACGCAGTATTTT.